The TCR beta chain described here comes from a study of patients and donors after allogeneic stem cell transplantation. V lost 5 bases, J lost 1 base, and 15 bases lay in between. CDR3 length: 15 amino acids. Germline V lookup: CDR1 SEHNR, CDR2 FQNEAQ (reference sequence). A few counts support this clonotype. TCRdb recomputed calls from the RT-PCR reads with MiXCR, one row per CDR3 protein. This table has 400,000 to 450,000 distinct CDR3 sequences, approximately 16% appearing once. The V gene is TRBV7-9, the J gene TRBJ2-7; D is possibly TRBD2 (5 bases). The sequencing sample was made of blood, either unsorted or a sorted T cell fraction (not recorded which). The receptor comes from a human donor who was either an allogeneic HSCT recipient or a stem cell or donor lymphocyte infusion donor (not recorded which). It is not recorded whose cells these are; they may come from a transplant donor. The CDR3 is CASSASPTGSYEQYF. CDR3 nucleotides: TGTGCCAGCAGCGCAAGTCCCACGGGATCCTACGAGCAGTACTTC.